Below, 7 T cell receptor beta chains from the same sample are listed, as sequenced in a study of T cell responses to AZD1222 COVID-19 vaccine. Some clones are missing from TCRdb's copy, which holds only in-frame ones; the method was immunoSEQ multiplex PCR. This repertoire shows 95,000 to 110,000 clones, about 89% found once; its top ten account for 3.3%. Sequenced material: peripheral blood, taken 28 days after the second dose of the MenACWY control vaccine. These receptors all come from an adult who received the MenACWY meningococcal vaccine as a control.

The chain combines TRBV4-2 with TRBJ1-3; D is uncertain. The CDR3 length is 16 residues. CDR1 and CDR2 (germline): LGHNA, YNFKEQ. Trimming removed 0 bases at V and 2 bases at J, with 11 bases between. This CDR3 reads CASSQDNTFTGNTIYF. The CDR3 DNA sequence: TGTGCCAGCAGCCAAGATAACACTTTTACTGGAAACACCATATATTTT.

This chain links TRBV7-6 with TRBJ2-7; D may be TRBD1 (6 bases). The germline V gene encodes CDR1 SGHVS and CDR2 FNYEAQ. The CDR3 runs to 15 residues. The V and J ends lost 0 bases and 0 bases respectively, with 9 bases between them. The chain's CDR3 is CASSLAGGSSYEQYF. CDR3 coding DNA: TGTGCCAGCAGCTTAGCAGGGGGAAGCTCCTACGAGCAGTACTTC.

The CDR3 DNA sequence: TGTGCCAGCAGTCGTGGGGGGAATTCACCCCTCCACTTT. Protein sequence: CASSRGGNSPLHF. The chain links TRBV6-5 to TRBJ1-6; a weak D match, TRBD1 (5 bases). V lost 5 bases, J lost 7 bases, and 9 bases lay in between. The CDR3 totals 13 residues. Germline assignment: CDR1 MNHEY and CDR2 SVGAGI.

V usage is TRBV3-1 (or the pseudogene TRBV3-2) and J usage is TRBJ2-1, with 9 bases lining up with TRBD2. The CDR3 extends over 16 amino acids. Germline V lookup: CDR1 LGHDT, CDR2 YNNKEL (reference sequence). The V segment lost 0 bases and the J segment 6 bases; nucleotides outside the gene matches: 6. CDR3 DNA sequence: TGTGCCAGCAGCCAAGAGGGCGGGGGGGCCGCCAATGAGCAGTTCTTC. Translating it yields CASSQEGGGAANEQFF.

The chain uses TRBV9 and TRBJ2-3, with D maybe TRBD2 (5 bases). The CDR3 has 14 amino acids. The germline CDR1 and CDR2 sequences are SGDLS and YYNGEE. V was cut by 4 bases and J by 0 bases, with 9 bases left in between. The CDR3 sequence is CASSPGLSTDTQYF. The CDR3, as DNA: TGTGCCAGCAGCCCTGGACTGAGCACAGATACGCAGTATTTT.

This CDR3 is CASSYNGVRGSEQYF. The CDR3 DNA is TGTGCCAGCAGTTATAACGGCGTCAGGGGAAGCGAGCAGTACTTC. The chain combines TRBV6-5 with TRBJ2-7, with a weak D call TRBD1 (6 bases). The ends were cut back, 3 bases at V and 6 bases at J, with 18 bases in the middle. The CDR3 runs to 15 residues. Germline CDR1 is MNHEY and CDR2 is SVGAGI.

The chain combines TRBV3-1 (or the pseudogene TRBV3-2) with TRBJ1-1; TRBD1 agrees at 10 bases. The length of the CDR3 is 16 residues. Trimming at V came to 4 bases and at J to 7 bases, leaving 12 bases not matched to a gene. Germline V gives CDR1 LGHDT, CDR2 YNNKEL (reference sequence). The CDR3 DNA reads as TGTGCCAGCAGCCCCCCGACAGGGGGCGCGGGAAGTGAAGCTTTCTTT. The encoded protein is CASSPPTGGAGSEAFF.